The clone carrying this T cell receptor beta chain has ten or more counts. Its antigen is undetermined. The sample is drawn from a study of blood T cells in healthy people across ages. The authors extracted at least 5 micrograms of total RNA per sample. Then a second PCR, running roughly 6 to 12 cycles, was carried out with a sample-barcoded 5' primer and a J-beta primer mix. Unique molecular identifiers of 12 random nucleotides labeled each cDNA. Per sample, CDR3-containing paired-end reads numbered at least 2.5 million. Each CDR3 protein is one row after TCRdb ran MiXCR on the 5' RACE reads. This sample has approximately 810,000 distinct CDR3 sequences, with under 40% found just once. Study-wide findings and caveats: Strong correlation existed between TCR beta diversity and naive T cell percentage.

Deletions cut 4 bases from V and 4 bases from J, with 12 bases between. Germline CDR1 reads SGHDT; CDR2 reads YYEEEE. The CDR3 has 14 amino acids. Material for sequencing was blood. This chain links TRBV5-6 with TRBJ2-1, with a possible D match to TRBD2 (6 bases). This sequence was found in a man aged 18 to 29 in good health. CDR3 protein: CASSPAGPYNEQFF. CDR3 DNA: TGTGCCAGCAGCCCAGCGGGCCCATACAATGAGCAGTTCTTC.